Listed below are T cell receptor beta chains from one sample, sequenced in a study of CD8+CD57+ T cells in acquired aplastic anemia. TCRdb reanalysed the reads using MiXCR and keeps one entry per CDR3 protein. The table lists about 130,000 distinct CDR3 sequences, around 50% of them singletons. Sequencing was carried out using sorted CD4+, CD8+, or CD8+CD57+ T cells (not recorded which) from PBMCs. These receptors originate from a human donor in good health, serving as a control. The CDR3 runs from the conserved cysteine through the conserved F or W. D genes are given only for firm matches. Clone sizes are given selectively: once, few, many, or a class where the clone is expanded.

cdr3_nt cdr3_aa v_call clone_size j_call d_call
TGTGCCGGTTTAGACAGGGAGGAGTACGAGACCCAGTACTTC CAGLDREEYETQYF TRBV25-1 few TRBJ2-5 NA
TGTGCCAGCAGCTCCCGACAGGGGCTTAATGAAAAACTGTTTTTT CASSSRQGLNEKLFF TRBV7-2 many TRBJ1-4 TRBD1
TGTGCCAGCAGCTCCCCCGCGGATAACTATGGCTACACCTTC CASSSPADNYGYTF TRBV11-3 many TRBJ1-2 NA
TGTGCCAGCAGTGGGGATAATTCACCCCTCCACTTT CASSGDNSPLHF TRBV2 NA TRBJ1-6 NA
TGTGCCAGCAGTGTGCGGGACGGCACCTACGAGCAGTACTTC CASSVRDGTYEQYF TRBV2 NA TRBJ2-7 NA
TGTGCCACCACGAGCAGACGCTCTGGGGCCAACGTCCTGACTTTC CATTSRRSGANVLTF TRBV19 NA TRBJ2-6 NA
TGTGCCAGCAGTACGCGACAGGGTTTTATCTACGAGCAGTACTTC CASSTRQGFIYEQYF TRBV6-1 many TRBJ2-7 TRBD1
TGTGCCAGCAGTTTATCGGCTGACGAGCAGTTCTTC CASSLSADEQFF TRBV27 many TRBJ2-1 NA
TGTGCCAGCAGCTTACGCGGGGGGGCGGGGGATACGCAGTATTTT CASSLRGGAGDTQYF TRBV7-9 NA TRBJ2-3 TRBD2
TGTGCCAGCAGTTTCAGGGGGCGGTTGCCTCGGGAGACCCAGTACTTC CASSFRGRLPRETQYF TRBV6-5 many TRBJ2-5 TRBD1
TGTGCCAGCAGCCAAGATAATAGCGGGGCCTACGAGCAGTACTTC CASSQDNSGAYEQYF TRBV9 NA TRBJ2-7 TRBD2
TGCAGTGCTACCGGGACTAGCGGGACCACAGATACGCAGTATTTT CSATGTSGTTDTQYF TRBV20-1 NA TRBJ2-3 TRBD2
TGCAGTGCTAGCTCCAGGGGGTCAAGACGGATGGATCAGCCCCAGCATTTT CSASSRGSRRMDQPQHF TRBV20-1 many TRBJ1-5 TRBD1
TGCAGCGGGAGGACGGCGAACACTGAAGCTTTCTTT CSGRTANTEAFF TRBV29-1 NA TRBJ1-1 NA
TGTGCCAGCAGCTCCAGGGGGGCCAACGTCCTGACTTTC CASSSRGANVLTF TRBV7-6 NA TRBJ2-6 NA
TGCAGCGTTGACGACAGGGAGGGTCCCTACGAGCAGTACTTC CSVDDREGPYEQYF TRBV29-1 NA TRBJ2-7 NA
TGCAGTGCGCCAGACAGTATATCCTACGAGCAGTACTTC CSAPDSISYEQYF TRBV20-1 NA TRBJ2-7 NA
TGTGCCAGCTCACCACCGGTGGGGAGTGGGGCCAACGTCCTGACTTTC CASSPPVGSGANVLTF TRBV18 many TRBJ2-6 NA
TGTGCCAGCAGCTTAATGCCTGGACAGGGGCAGGGAGAGACCCAGTACTTC CASSLMPGQGQGETQYF TRBV11-2 once TRBJ2-5 TRBD1
TGTGCCAGCAGTGCACTAGCGGGAGGTCCAAGGGAGACCCAGTACTTC CASSALAGGPRETQYF TRBV25-1 few TRBJ2-5 TRBD2
TGTGCCAGCAGTGCACCTATTTCGACAGGGACTACCTACGAGCAGTACTTC CASSAPISTGTTYEQYF TRBV25-1 NA TRBJ2-7 NA
TGCAGTGCTCCCCTTCTAGCGGGGGGGTTAGATACGCAGTATTTT CSAPLLAGGLDTQYF TRBV20-1 many TRBJ2-3 TRBD2
TGTGCCAGCAGCTTGGCCGGGACAGGATCCTACAATGAGCAGTTCTTC CASSLAGTGSYNEQFF TRBV5-8 many TRBJ2-1 TRBD1
TGCGCCAGCAGCCAAGTGGAAGCCGTGCCTGAAGCTTTCTTT CASSQVEAVPEAFF TRBV4-1 NA TRBJ1-1 NA
TGTGCCAGCAGTGAGCTAGCGGGAACTGAGACCCAGTACTTC CASSELAGTETQYF TRBV2 few TRBJ2-5 TRBD2
TGCAGTGCTGCGGAGACTGAAGCTTTCTTT CSAAETEAFF TRBV20-1 many TRBJ1-1 NA
TGTGCCAGCAGTTTGGGACAGGGGGACCAAGAGACCCAGTACTTC CASSLGQGDQETQYF TRBV12-3/TRBV12-4 many TRBJ2-5 TRBD1
TGTGCCAGCAGTGACCCGAAGACAGGCTGGAGCTACACCTTC CASSDPKTGWSYTF TRBV6-4 NA TRBJ1-2 NA
TGTGCCAGCAGTGACGCAGGGTACAATGAGCAGTTCTTC CASSDAGYNEQFF TRBV25-1 NA TRBJ2-1 NA
TGCAGTGCTAGAGACGGACAGCTACTCAATGAGCAGTTCTTC CSARDGQLLNEQFF TRBV20-1 NA TRBJ2-1 NA
TGCAGTTCAACTAGGGTGTCGGGCAGCAATCAGCCCCAGCATTTT CSSTRVSGSNQPQHF TRBV20-1 NA TRBJ1-5 NA
TGTGCCAGCCTTAGCACAGATACGCAGTATTTT CASLSTDTQYF TRBV7-8 NA TRBJ2-3 NA
TGTGCCAGCAGCCCCGCCGAGAACACTGAAGCTTTCTTT CASSPAENTEAFF TRBV7-2 many TRBJ1-1 NA
TGCGCCAGCAGCCTTAGCGGGACGGACCCCTACGAGCAGTACTTC CASSLSGTDPYEQYF TRBV5-1 many TRBJ2-7 TRBD2
TGTGCCAGCAGAAGCAACAGGGGCCCCCTCTCTGGAAACACCATATATTTT CASRSNRGPLSGNTIYF TRBV11-2 NA TRBJ1-3 TRBD1
TGCAGCGTTTCCGGGACTAGCGGGGGTCCCTACGAGCAGTACTTC CSVSGTSGGPYEQYF TRBV29-1 NA TRBJ2-7 TRBD2
TGCGCCAGCAGCCAAGTGTCGCCCACAGATACGCAGTATTTT CASSQVSPTDTQYF TRBV4-3 many TRBJ2-3 NA
TGCAGTGCTAGAGAAGGGACTGGTGAAAAACTGTTTTTT CSAREGTGEKLFF TRBV20-1 NA TRBJ1-4 NA
TGTGCCAGCAGTTACTTTCCGACAGGGGGCGCGGGGAATGAGCAGTTCTTC CASSYFPTGGAGNEQFF TRBV6-2/TRBV6-3 many TRBJ2-1 TRBD1
TGTGCCAGCAGCTTACACTCGGATCAGCCCCAGCATTTT CASSLHSDQPQHF TRBV7-9 NA TRBJ1-5 NA
TGCGCCAGCAGCTTGGGGACAGAAGAGACCCAGTACTTC CASSLGTEETQYF TRBV5-1 many TRBJ2-5 NA
TGTGCCAGCAGCCAAGGGACTAGCGGGGGGGCGGGGACGGAGACCCAGTACTTC CASSQGTSGGAGTETQYF TRBV3-1 many TRBJ2-5 TRBD2
TGCGCCAGCAGGGACTCCTACGAGCAGGGGAGGAACACTGAAGCTTTCTTT CASRDSYEQGRNTEAFF TRBV10-2 NA TRBJ1-1 NA
TGTGCCAGCAGTGAAGGTGGGACAGACTACAATGAGCAGTTCTTC CASSEGGTDYNEQFF TRBV25-1 NA TRBJ2-1 TRBD1
TGTGCCAGCAGCCCCGTAAAGGGGACTCTAATGTCCGGGGAGCTGTCTTTT CASSPVKGTLMSGELSF TRBV12-3/TRBV12-4 NA TRBJ2-2 NA
TGTGCCATCAAGGGGACAGGGAAATCGTTCCTCCACTTT CAIKGTGKSFLHF TRBV10-3 once TRBJ1-6 TRBD1
TGTGCCAGCTGCGCTTGTGCCATCAGTGATCCCAACAGGGAGCAGTTCTTC CASCACAISDPNREQFF TRBV6-1 NA TRBJ2-1 NA
TGTGCCAGCAGCTTAACCGGGGGGGCCGACAATGAGCAGTTCTTC CASSLTGGADNEQFF TRBV11-1 many TRBJ2-1 TRBD2
TGTGCCAGCAGTGACTCTTGGGGAGGCGAGCAGTACTTC CASSDSWGGEQYF TRBV10-3 NA TRBJ2-7 NA
TGCAGCGTTGGCACAGGGGGTCTAAACGAGCAGTACTTC CSVGTGGLNEQYF TRBV29-1 NA TRBJ2-7 TRBD1
TGTGCCAGCAGATTTCTGGGACTAGCGGGAAAGGGAGAGACCCAGTACTTC CASRFLGLAGKGETQYF TRBV7-7 many TRBJ2-5 TRBD2
TGTGCCAGCAGTGTGTTAGCGGGGGCTCAGGGGACGCAGTATTTT CASSVLAGAQGTQYF TRBV2 NA TRBJ2-3 TRBD2
TGCAGTGCTAGAGGGGGCTCACCCCTCCACTTT CSARGGSPLHF TRBV20-1 NA TRBJ1-6 NA
TGTGCCAGCAGACTTTTAAGGGACAGGGACTATGGCTACACCTTC CASRLLRDRDYGYTF TRBV6-1 few TRBJ1-2 TRBD1
TGTGCCAGCAGCGTTAGCGGGAGGGCCCCCGATACGCAGTATTTT CASSVSGRAPDTQYF TRBV9 once TRBJ2-3 TRBD2
TGTGCCAGCAGTGTCCGACCAGGGAATGAAAAACTGTTTTTT CASSVRPGNEKLFF TRBV2 few TRBJ1-4 NA
TGTGCCAGCAGCCAAGGCCCCTACGAGCAGTACTTC CASSQGPYEQYF TRBV3-1 many TRBJ2-7 NA
TGTGCCACCTGGGGGACAGGGAGGGATGCCTACACCTTC CATWGTGRDAYTF TRBV18 NA TRBJ1-2 TRBD1